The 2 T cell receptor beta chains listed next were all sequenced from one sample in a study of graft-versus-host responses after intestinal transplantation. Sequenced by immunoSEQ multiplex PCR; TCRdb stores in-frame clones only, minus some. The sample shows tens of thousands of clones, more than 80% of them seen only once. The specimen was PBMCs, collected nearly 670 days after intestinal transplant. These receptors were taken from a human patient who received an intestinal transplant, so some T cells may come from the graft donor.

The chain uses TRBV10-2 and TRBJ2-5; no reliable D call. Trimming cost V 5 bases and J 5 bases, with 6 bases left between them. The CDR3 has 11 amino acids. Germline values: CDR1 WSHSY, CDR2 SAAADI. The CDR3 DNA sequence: TGCGCCAGCAGTTTCGGGGAGACCCAGTACTTC. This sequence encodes CASSFGETQYF.

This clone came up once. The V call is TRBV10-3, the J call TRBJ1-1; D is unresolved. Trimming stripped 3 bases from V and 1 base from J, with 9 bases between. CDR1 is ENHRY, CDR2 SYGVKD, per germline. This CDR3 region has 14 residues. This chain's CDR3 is CAISEEEPNTEAFF. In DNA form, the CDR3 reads TGTGCCATCAGTGAAGAAGAACCGAACACTGAAGCTTTCTTT.